This T cell receptor (beta chain) was recorded in a study of vaccination effects on CD4 cells after COVID-19. Sequenced by immunoSEQ multiplex PCR; TCRdb stores in-frame clones only, minus some. The sample has 30,000 to 45,000 clones; approximately 80% are singletons. Sequencing in the ViraFEST assay came after antigen-specific CD4+ T cells had been expanded with viral peptide pools, which were used to stimulate PBMC. The culture ran for about 10 days, and then CD4+ T cells were isolated. Two-dose vaccination with either BNT162b2 or mRNA-1273 was given to the participants. Nucleocapsid antibody tests were negative, and the vaccine recipients had no prior SARS-CoV-2 infection. On this clone: Antigen: not known.

Here the sequenced sample was CD4+ T cells from PBMCs cultured with HCoV-NL63 spike peptides, taken after COVID-19 vaccination. The sequence came from a human donor who received a COVID-19 vaccine. Some clones in this sample may be carry-over from other donors' samples.

CDR3 region: CASSSPGRTAYEQYV. Written as DNA, the CDR3 is TGTGCCAGCAGTTCTCCCGGACGGACGGCCTACGAGCAGTACGTC. The rearrangement links TRBV2 to TRBJ2-7; no clear D gene. The CDR3 consists of 15 residues. In germline, CDR1 is SNHLY, CDR2 FYNNEI. V lost 5 bases, J lost 2 bases, and 16 bases lay in between.